The 30 T cell receptor beta chains below were found in one sample sequenced in a study of T-cell reconstitution after alpha-beta-depleted transplantation in children. Unique molecular identifiers were used to barcode this TCRbeta library. TCRdb re-derived calls from the PCR reads in MiXCR, one entry per CDR3 protein. In the table there are 200,000 to 250,000 distinct CDR3 sequences, approximately 11% of which are singletons. The specimen was PBMCs, collected before TCRalphabeta/CD19-depleted stem cell transplant. The origin of the receptors is a child under two years old with acute myeloid leukemia, due to receive a stem cell transplant.

This clonotype occurred many times. The chain joins TRBV29-1 to TRBJ1-2; a weak D match, TRBD1 (6 bases). The CDR3 is 17 residues long. The germline V gene has CDR1 SQVTM and CDR2 ANQGSEA. The V end was cut by 1 base, the J end by 4 bases, with 22 bases between. CDR3 nucleotides: TGCAGCGTTGAAGCCCTCCATGGGCAGGGGATGATCTATGGCTACACCTTC. Translated: CSVEALHGQGMIYGYTF.

There are many counts of this clonotype. The rearrangement uses TRBV12-3 or TRBV12-4 and TRBJ2-7; tentatively, D is TRBD2 (5 bases). V lost 2 bases and J 4 bases, leaving 6 bases between the germline ends. This CDR3 contains 12 residues. In nucleotides, the CDR3 is TGTGCCAGCAGTTTAAGGGAGTACGAGCAGTACTTC. Translation: CASSLREYEQYF.

This clonotype was detected many times. The V and J genes are TRBV7-8 and TRBJ2-1, with no clear D. Deletions cut 8 bases from V and 3 bases from J, with 11 bases between. CDR1 and CDR2 (germline): SGHVS, FQNEAQ. CDR3 length: 13 residues. Written as DNA, the CDR3 is TGTGCCAGCGGCGGCGTCAGCTACAATGAGCAGTTCTTC. Translation gives CASGGVSYNEQFF.

This clonotype was found many times. The chain employs TRBV7-2 and TRBJ1-1, with 7 positions matching TRBD1. The CDR3 consists of 15 residues. V was clipped by 5 bases and J by 0 bases; unmatched bases: 6. The germline V gene has CDR1 SGHTA and CDR2 FQGNSA. The CDR3 reads CASSPLQGVNTEAFF. CDR3 nucleotide sequence: TGTGCCAGCAGCCCCCTTCAGGGGGTGAACACTGAAGCTTTCTTT.

This clonotype was observed at least ten times. This chain joins TRBV20-1 and TRBJ1-2; a weak D match, TRBD1 (6 bases). CDR3 length: 14 amino acids. V lost 3 bases to trimming and J lost 1 base, with 12 bases between them. The germline V gene has CDR1 DFQATT and CDR2 SNEGSKA (reference sequence). For the CDR3, the DNA is TGCAGTGCTAGGGAACAGGGTCTTAACTATGGCTACACCTTC. Protein sequence: CSAREQGLNYGYTF.

With regard to this clonotype: This clone may be a read error of a much larger clone one base away. The chain links TRBV5-1 to TRBJ1-1, with D unresolved. Germline V lookup: CDR1 SGHRS, CDR2 YFSETQ. This CDR3 comprises 14 residues. V was clipped by 2 bases and J by 9 bases, with 17 bases between them. CDR3 amino acids: CASSFGTRGNKAFF. DNA of the CDR3: TGCGCCAGCAGCTTCGGAACCCGGGGTAATAAAGCTTTCTTT.

There are many counts of this clonotype. This CDR3 reads CSSLGRASGGPEQFF. The CDR3 nucleotides read TGCAGTTCCCTTGGTCGGGCTAGTGGAGGGCCTGAGCAGTTCTTC. The V call is TRBV20-1, the J call TRBJ2-1; D might be TRBD2 (6 bases). CDR1 and CDR2 (germline): DFQATT, SNEGSKA (reference sequence). V was pared by 8 bases and J by 9 bases, with 26 bases between. The CDR3 contains 15 residues.

The sample holds many counts of this clonotype. DNA of the CDR3: TGTGCCAGCACAGGGCCACTGAACACTGAAGCTTTCTTT. Encoded protein: CASTGPLNTEAFF. The chain combines TRBV28 with TRBJ1-1; TRBD1 is a possible D gene (5 bases). This CDR3 is 13 amino acids long. The V end lost 7 bases, the J end lost 0 bases, and 9 bases lay between the germline ends. Germline V gene sequence: CDR1 MDHEN, CDR2 SYDVKM.

This clonotype was seen at least ten times. The V gene is TRBV20-1, the J gene TRBJ1-3; perhaps TRBD1 as D (6 bases). The length of the CDR3 is 15 residues. The germline V and J ends were trimmed by 0 bases and 1 base, with 10 bases remaining between them. The germline V gene has CDR1 DFQATT and CDR2 SNEGSKA (reference sequence). The CDR3 coding sequence is TGCAGTGCTAGAGATCTAGACAGGTCTGGAAACACCATATATTTT. This codes for CSARDLDRSGNTIYF.

At least ten counts were recorded for this clonotype. V is TRBV12-3 or TRBV12-4 and J is TRBJ2-1, with D perhaps assigned TRBD1 or TRBD2 (5 bases each). The CDR3 length is 16 residues. V lost 5 bases, J lost 4 bases, and 18 bases lay in between. CDR3 sequence (DNA): TGTGCCAGCAGTGCACTGAGGGGATCGGGTTACAATGAGCAGTTCTTC. It codes for CASSALRGSGYNEQFF.

There are a few counts of this clonotype. A junction boundary mismatches the germline segment, possibly from a read error. The chain has TRBV2 and TRBJ2-7; possibly TRBD1 or TRBD2 for D (5 bases each). CDR1 and CDR2 from the germline V gene are SNHLY and FYNNEI. This CDR3 region has 15 residues. In nucleotides, the CDR3 is TGTGCCAGCAGGGAAGGGGAAGGGACGGCCTACGAGCAGTACTTC. Its protein is CASREGEGTAYEQYF.

Many counts were recorded for this clonotype. This chain joins TRBV28 and TRBJ2-7; a possible D gene is TRBD1 (7 bases). V lost 3 bases, J lost 6 bases, and 21 bases lay in between. This CDR3 contains 16 residues. Germline CDR1 and CDR2: MDHEN and SYDVKM. CDR3 bases: TGTGCCAGCAGTTTTATGGGCGGAGGAGGGGGCGGCGAGCAGTACTTC. Translating gives CASSFMGGGGGGEQYF.

This clonotype appeared many times. The chain links TRBV7-9 to TRBJ1-2, with a possible D match to TRBD1 (6 bases). CDR1 and CDR2 from the germline V gene are SEHNR and FQNEAQ (reference sequence). V lost 1 base to trimming and J lost 6 bases, with 9 bases between them. The CDR3 loop spans 13 amino acids. CDR3 amino acids: CASSLGTEDGYTF. The CDR3 nucleotides are TGTGCCAGCAGCTTAGGGACAGAAGATGGCTACACCTTC.

This clonotype was picked up many times. The chain employs TRBV20-1 and TRBJ2-1, with 10 bases that match TRBD1. The germline V gene encodes CDR1 DFQATT and CDR2 SNEGSKA (reference sequence). The CDR3 is made up of 16 amino acids. The ends lost 3 bases at V and 3 bases at J; junction bases unmatched: 8. This CDR3 is CSARPGQGIDYNEQFF. The CDR3 DNA is TGCAGTGCTAGGCCGGGACAGGGGATTGACTACAATGAGCAGTTCTTC.

There are many counts of this clonotype. V usage is TRBV12-3 or TRBV12-4 and J usage is TRBJ2-3; perhaps TRBD2 as D (6 bases). V lost 3 bases and J lost 2, with 12 bases in between. The CDR3 is 15 residues long. The CDR3 region has the DNA TGTGCCAGCAGTTTGCACGGGAGCCCCACAGATACGCAGTATTTT. It codes for CASSLHGSPTDTQYF.

This clonotype was picked up many times. The rearrangement uses TRBV7-8 and TRBJ2-3; no clear D. CDR1 is SGHVS and CDR2 is FQNEAQ in the germline V gene. The V end was cut by 0 bases, the J end by 0 bases, with 7 bases between. There are 15 residues in the CDR3. The CDR3: CASSLAPASTDTQYF. The CDR3 bases are TGTGCCAGCAGCTTAGCGCCGGCTAGCACAGATACGCAGTATTTT.

This clonotype was counted ten times or more. V usage is TRBV12-3 or TRBV12-4 and J usage is TRBJ1-5; D is unresolved. V lost 2 bases, J lost 7 bases, and 9 bases lay in between. This CDR3 is 13 amino acids long. CDR3 sequence: CASSLQTGQPQHF. The CDR3 DNA sequence: TGTGCCAGCAGTTTACAGACCGGGCAGCCCCAGCATTTT.

There are many counts of this clonotype. The genes are TRBV6-2 or TRBV6-3 and TRBJ1-3; D ambiguous. CDR3 length: 15 residues. V was cut by 0 bases and J by 0 bases, with 6 bases left in between. Germline lookup yields CDR1 MNHEY and CDR2 SVGEGT. CDR3 sequence: CASSYSPISGNTIYF. CDR3 DNA sequence: TGTGCCAGCAGTTACTCGCCCATCTCTGGAAACACCATATATTTT.

The table lists this clonotype with many counts. CDR3 in amino acids: CASRSSGSSYEQYF. The CDR3 bases are TGTGCCAGCAGGTCGAGCGGTAGCTCCTACGAGCAGTACTTC. J is TRBJ2-7 and V is TRBV6-1; D is perhaps TRBD2 (5 bases). The ends were cut back, 6 bases at V and 0 bases at J, with 12 bases in the middle. The CDR3 totals 14 residues. The germline CDR1 and CDR2 sequences are MNHNS and SASEGT.

At least ten counts were recorded for this clonotype. The chain is built from TRBV3-1 and TRBJ2-5; possibly TRBD2 for D (6 bases). The V gene's germline CDR1 is LGHDT and CDR2 YNNKEL (reference sequence). There are 17 residues in the CDR3. The V end lost 4 bases, the J end lost 4 bases, and 22 bases lay between the germline ends. The CDR3 sequence is CASSPRLGTRRVETQYF. Here the CDR3 DNA reads TGTGCCAGCAGCCCCCGACTAGGGACCCGACGAGTAGAGACCCAGTACTTC.

This clonotype was counted many times. V is TRBV11-3 and J is TRBJ2-6; 9 bases line up with TRBD1. The ends lost 5 bases at V and 1 base at J; junction bases unmatched: 9. Per germline, CDR1 SGHNT and CDR2 YENEEA. This CDR3 region has 18 residues. This chain's CDR3 is CASSALDRGESGANVLTF. In nucleotides, the CDR3 is TGTGCCAGCAGCGCATTGGACAGGGGAGAGTCTGGGGCCAACGTCCTGACTTTC. Together with reference TRBV11-3 and TRBJ2-6, the CDR3 gives the full variable domain: EAGVVQSPRYKIIEKKQPVAFWCNPISGHNTLYWYLQNLGQGPELLIRYENEEAVDDSQLPKDRFSAERLKGVDSTLKIQPAELGDSAVYLCASSALDRGESGANVLTFGAGSRLTVL.

This clonotype came up many times. This chain joins TRBV12-3 or TRBV12-4 and TRBJ2-5, with D unclear. The CDR3 runs to 12 residues. The V gene lost 3 bases and the J gene lost 5 bases, with 7 bases spanning the gap. CDR3 amino acids: CASSFHGETQYF. CDR3 sequence (DNA): TGTGCCAGCAGTTTCCACGGCGAGACCCAGTACTTC.

Turning to this clonotype: Mismatch with germline at one junction end may stem from a read error. The chain carries TRBV11-2 and TRBJ2-1, with 7 nucleotides matching TRBD2. Germline V lookup: CDR1 SGHAT, CDR2 FQNNGV. This CDR3 contains 15 residues. DNA of the CDR3: TGTGCCAGCAGCCTCCGGGGGGAGGGATACAATGAGCAGCTCTTC. Translating it yields CASSLRGEGYNEQLF.

There are many counts of this clonotype. The V and J genes are TRBV12-3 or TRBV12-4 and TRBJ1-2; D gene uncertain. V lost 9 bases to trimming and J lost 8 bases, with 16 bases between them. The CDR3 sequence is 12 residues long. CDR3 sequence: CASSGLAWGYTF. As DNA, the CDR3 is TGTGCCAGTTCCGGGCTTGCTTGGGGCTACACCTTC.

This clonotype was found many times. The chain couples TRBV5-4 to TRBJ2-3; D gene ambiguous. V was clipped by 4 bases and J by 6 bases, with 9 bases between them. Germline CDR1 reads SGHNT; CDR2 reads YYREEE (reference sequence). The CDR3 covers 12 residues. DNA for the CDR3: TGTGCCAGCAGCCGACCACCGGATACGCAGTATTTT. Translation: CASSRPPDTQYF.

There are many counts of this clonotype. This rearrangement joins TRBV7-9 to TRBJ2-3; 7 bases align to TRBD1. The CDR3 is 14 amino acids. Looked up from germline, CDR1 is SEHNR and CDR2 is FQNEAQ (reference sequence). J gave up 5 bases and V 3 bases, and 5 bases lay outside the gene matches. The CDR3 DNA is TGTGCCAGCAGCTTTGACAGGGTTGGAGATACGCAGTATTTT. It encodes CASSFDRVGDTQYF.

This clonotype was seen at least ten times. DNA for the CDR3: TGTGCCATCAGTTCCGGGACAGGGGGCGCCTACGAGCAGTACTTC. It yields the protein CAISSGTGGAYEQYF. The chain links TRBV10-3 to TRBJ2-7, with TRBD1 matching over 12 bases. This CDR3 comprises 15 residues. Germline V gene data show CDR1 as ENHRY and CDR2 as SYGVKD. V shed 5 bases and J 2 bases; nucleotides not matched to a gene: 4.

There are many counts of this clonotype. The genes are TRBV27 and TRBJ2-1, with TRBD1 matching over 7 bases. CDR1 and CDR2 from the germline V gene are MNHEY and SMNVEV (reference sequence). This CDR3 has 14 amino acids. V shed 6 bases and J 4 bases; nucleotides not matched to a gene: 6. The CDR3 here is CASSPSTGYNEQFF. DNA for the CDR3: TGTGCCAGCAGCCCTTCGACAGGGTACAATGAGCAGTTCTTC.

To note about this clonotype: One end of the junction varies from germline; a read error may be responsible. V gene TRBV12-3 or TRBV12-4 combines with J gene TRBJ2-5; D unresolved. The CDR3 is 13 residues long. The CDR3 region is CASSLGPQGTQYF. The CDR3 bases are TGTGCCAGCAGTCTTGGACCGCAAGGGACCCAGTACTTC.

This clonotype has at least ten counts. The chain combines TRBV3-1 with TRBJ2-3; TRBD2 agrees at 8 bases. The CDR3 extends over 15 amino acids. V was pared by 3 bases and J by 4 bases, with 6 bases of the junction left unmatched. Germline CDR1 is LGHDT and CDR2 is YNNKEL (reference sequence). The CDR3 loop reads CASSHVAGGADTQYF. DNA of the CDR3: TGTGCCAGCAGCCACGTGGCGGGAGGTGCAGATACGCAGTATTTT.